This entry lists 27 T cell receptor beta chains sequenced from one sample in a study of CD8+ T cells in alopecia areata. Investigators isolated RNA and reverse transcribed it into cDNA to act as the sequencing template. TCRdb's copy holds only in-frame clones and misses some; the assay was immunoSEQ multiplex PCR. The sample carries around 98,000 clones, about 40% recorded once. The sequencing input was CD4+ T cells sorted from blood. Receptor source: a human donor with alopecia areata.

This chain connects TRBV27 to TRBJ1-2, with TRBD1 matching 9 bases. The germline V gene has CDR1 MNHEY and CDR2 SMNVEV (reference sequence). J was trimmed by 5 bases and V by 7 bases; bases with no gene match: 8. The CDR3 runs to 14 residues. Here the CDR3 DNA reads TGTGCCAGCACAACCCGGGGACAGGGTTATGGCTACACCTTC. Protein sequence: CASTTRGQGYGYTF.

V usage is TRBV23-1 and J usage is TRBJ2-3; D might be TRBD2 (6 bases). TRBV23-1 is known as an ORF, though its function is uncertain. V lost 2 bases and J lost 0, with 21 bases in between. This CDR3 contains 19 residues. CDR3 in amino acids: CASSQASIFSGTSTDTQYF. DNA of the CDR3: TGCGCCAGCAGTCAAGCTTCAATCTTCTCGGGGACTAGCACAGATACGCAGTATTTT.

The gene calls are TRBV29-1 and TRBJ2-5; TRBD2 agrees at 9 bases. The CDR3 length is 14 residues. V lost 5 bases to trimming and J lost 5 bases; unmatched junction nucleotides: 9. Germline V gives CDR1 SQVTM, CDR2 ANQGSEA. The CDR3 coding sequence is TGCAGCGTTCACAGCGGGACTAGCTGGGAGACCCAGTACTTC. It is translated as CSVHSGTSWETQYF. Combining the CDR3 with reference TRBV29-1 and TRBJ2-5 gives the whole variable domain SAVISQKPSRDICQRGTSLTIQCQVDSQVTMMFWYRQQPGQSLTLIATANQGSEATYESGFVIDKFPISRPNLTFSTLTVSNMSPEDSSIYLCSVHSGTSWETQYFGPGTRLLVL.

The chain links TRBV30 to TRBJ1-5; D remains unclear. The CDR3 covers 14 residues. The V and J ends lost 0 bases and 6 bases respectively, with 12 bases between them. Germline loops: CDR1 GTSNPN, CDR2 SVGIG (reference sequence). The CDR3 DNA reads TGTGCCTGGAGTGTACGGAGGGTCGGTCAGCCCCAGCATTTT. As protein: CAWSVRRVGQPQHF. The whole variable domain, remainder taken from reference TRBV30 and TRBJ1-5, is SQTIHQWPATLVQPVGSPLSLECTVEGTSNPNLYWYRQAAGRGLQLLFYSVGIGQISSEVPQNLSASRPQDRQFILSSKKLLLSDSGFYLCAWSVRRVGQPQHFGDGTRLSIL.

This clone was detected once. The gene calls are TRBV27 and TRBJ2-7; D remains ambiguous. V was shortened by 4 bases and J by 4 bases, with 11 bases between the two germline ends. The CDR3 extends over 13 amino acids. The V gene's germline CDR1 is MNHEY and CDR2 SMNVEV (reference sequence). CDR3 protein: CASSYRETYEQYF. CDR3 DNA sequence: TGTGCCAGCAGTTACAGAGAAACGTACGAGCAGTACTTC.

The chain is built from TRBV29-1 and TRBJ2-1; D may be TRBD1 or TRBD2 (5 bases each). V gave up 7 bases and J gave up 7 bases, with 14 bases separating them. Germline V CDR1 and CDR2: SQVTM, ANQGSEA. The CDR3 extends over 12 amino acids. CDR3 sequence (DNA): TGCAGCGGGGGGACGCTTCGGAATGAGCAGTTCTTC. This gives the protein CSGGTLRNEQFF.

A word on this clone: Other DNA sequences in this specimen translate into the identical CDR3. The gene calls are TRBV30 and TRBJ1-2; 7 bases map to TRBD1. V was pared by 4 bases and J by 8 bases, with 7 bases of the junction left unmatched. The germline V gene encodes CDR1 GTSNPN and CDR2 SVGIG (reference sequence). This CDR3 has 12 residues. This CDR3 reads CAWKRTGGGYTF. The CDR3 DNA reads as TGTGCCTGGAAACGGACAGGAGGGGGCTACACCTTC.

The J gene is TRBJ2-7, the V gene TRBV5-6; D gene uncertain. CDR1 and CDR2 from the germline V gene are SGHDT and YYEEEE. The V gene lost 3 bases and the J gene lost 4 bases, with 5 bases spanning the gap. CDR3 length: 11 residues. The CDR3 bases are TGTGCCAGCAGCTCCCGGTACGAGCAGTACTTC. It is translated as CASSSRYEQYF.

The J gene is TRBJ2-7, the V gene TRBV5-1; 8 bases fit TRBD2. J gave up 2 bases and V 1 base, and 2 bases lay outside the gene matches. The CDR3 runs 14 residues. From germline, CDR1 is SGHRS and CDR2 YFSETQ. As DNA, the CDR3 is TGCGCCAGCAGCTTGACTAGCGGACCCTACGAGCAGTACTTC. It translates to CASSLTSGPYEQYF.

This chain links TRBV7-6 with TRBJ2-2; tentative D call: TRBD1 (5 bases). Trimming took off 0 bases at V and 7 bases at J, with 12 bases between the two ends. Germline CDR1 is SGHVS and CDR2 is FNYEAQ. This CDR3 comprises 15 residues. CDR3 amino acids: CASSLAFQGSGELFF. In DNA, the CDR3 is TGTGCCAGCAGCTTAGCGTTCCAGGGCAGCGGGGAGCTGTTTTTT. The complete variable domain, with remaining parts taken from reference TRBV7-6 and TRBJ2-2, reads GAGVSQSPRYKVTKRGQDVALRCDPISGHVSLYWYRQALGQGPEFLTYFNYEAQQDKSGLPNDRFSAERPEGSISTLTIQRTEQRDSAMYRCASSLAFQGSGELFFGEGSRLTVL.

This clone came up a few times. The CDR3 nucleotides read TGTGCCAGCAGCGTCGGACTATCGTCCTACGAGCAGTACTTC. Its protein product is CASSVGLSSYEQYF. The chain has TRBV7-9 and TRBJ2-7; tentative D call: TRBD2 (6 bases). There are 14 residues in the CDR3. Trimming took off 5 bases at V and 1 base at J, with 12 bases between the two ends. Germline V gene sequence: CDR1 SEHNR, CDR2 FQNEAQ (reference sequence). Using reference TRBV7-9 and TRBJ2-7 for the parts outside the CDR3, the full variable domain is DTGVSQNPRHKITKRGQNVTFRCDPISEHNRLYWYRQTLGQGPEFLTYFQNEAQLEKSRLLSDRFSAERPKGSFSTLEIQRTEQGDSAMYLCASSVGLSSYEQYFGPGTRLTVT.

V usage is TRBV7-9 and J usage is TRBJ2-7; 7 positions match TRBD2. The J call may be incorrect, as the DNA end agrees better with TRBJ2-1. The germline V gene encodes CDR1 SEHNR and CDR2 FQNEAQ (reference sequence). The CDR3 is made up of 14 amino acids. Here the CDR3 reads CASVGLVIGNEQFF. CDR3 nucleotides: TGTGCCAGCGTCGGACTAGTAATAGGCAATGAGCAGTTCTTC.

This clone was observed a handful of times. The chain uses TRBV18 and TRBJ1-1; D is unresolved. CDR3 length: 13 amino acids. The germline V gene has CDR1 KGHSH and CDR2 LQKENI. V shed 6 bases and J shed 0 bases, with 8 bases lying between them. The CDR3 is CASSQDLNTEAFF. Here the CDR3 DNA reads TGTGCCAGCTCCCAAGACTTGAACACTGAAGCTTTCTTT.

The chain links TRBV2 to TRBJ2-1; tentatively, D is TRBD1 (6 bases). Trimming stripped 6 bases from V and 11 bases from J, with 14 bases between. This CDR3 region has 12 residues. Germline CDR1 SNHLY, CDR2 FYNNEI. The CDR3 sequence is CASSANRDKQFF. The CDR3 nucleotides read TGTGCCAGCAGCGCCAACAGGGATAAGCAGTTCTTC.

This clone was seen a single time. The rearrangement links TRBV2 to TRBJ2-3; D remains ambiguous. The V gene lost 4 bases and the J gene lost 2 bases, with 7 bases spanning the gap. Germline CDR1 is SNHLY and CDR2 is FYNNEI. This CDR3 is 13 amino acids long. The CDR3 here is CASSAGFTDTQYF. In DNA, the CDR3 is TGTGCCAGCAGTGCAGGTTTCACAGATACGCAGTATTTT. Combining the CDR3 with reference TRBV2 and TRBJ2-3 gives the whole variable domain EPEVTQTPSHQVTQMGQEVILRCVPISNHLYFYWYRQILGQKVEFLVSFYNNEISEKSEIFDDQFSVERPDGSNFTLKIRSTKLEDSAMYFCASSAGFTDTQYFGPGTRLTVL.

This clone was observed a few times. The chain has TRBV29-1 and TRBJ1-1; 8 nucleotides agree with TRBD1. Germline assignment: CDR1 SQVTM and CDR2 ANQGSEA. After removal of 7 bases from V and 1 base from J, the junction contained 5 bases not matched to a gene. The CDR3 extends over 13 amino acids. In DNA, the CDR3 is TGCAGCGAGGAGGGACAGGAGAACACTGAAGCTTTCTTT. Its translation: CSEEGQENTEAFF.

The V gene is TRBV30, the J gene TRBJ2-1; D unclear. V shed 0 bases and J shed 9 bases, with 12 bases lying between them. The CDR3 is made up of 13 amino acids. CDR1 GTSNPN and CDR2 SVGIG come from the germline V gene (reference sequence). This chain's CDR3 is CAWSVQHRLEQFF. For the CDR3, the DNA is TGTGCCTGGAGTGTACAACACCGGCTTGAGCAGTTCTTC. Full variable domain (rest looked up from reference TRBV30 and TRBJ2-1): SQTIHQWPATLVQPVGSPLSLECTVEGTSNPNLYWYRQAAGRGLQLLFYSVGIGQISSEVPQNLSASRPQDRQFILSSKKLLLSDSGFYLCAWSVQHRLEQFFGPGTRLTVL.

The V call is TRBV5-4, the J call TRBJ2-3, with TRBD1 matching 12 bases. CDR3 size: 17 residues. From germline, CDR1 is SGHNT and CDR2 YYREEE (reference sequence). The J segment lost 2 bases and the V segment lost 4 bases, leaving 8 bases of the junction unmatched. The CDR3 nucleotides are TGTGCCAGCAGCCCGGGACAGGGGGCTTTTTTCACAGATACGCAGTATTTT. This encodes CASSPGQGAFFTDTQYF.

This clone was observed once. This sequence joins TRBV30 and TRBJ1-2, with D possibly being TRBD1 (6 bases). CDR1 and CDR2 from the germline V gene are GTSNPN and SVGIG (reference sequence). The length of the CDR3 is 16 residues. V lost 0 bases and J lost 6, with 20 bases in between. The CDR3 is CAWSVFWDNAKDGYTF. CDR3 DNA: TGTGCCTGGAGTGTCTTCTGGGACAACGCTAAGGATGGCTACACCTTC. The variable domain in full, completed from reference TRBV30 and TRBJ1-2, reads SQTIHQWPATLVQPVGSPLSLECTVEGTSNPNLYWYRQAAGRGLQLLFYSVGIGQISSEVPQNLSASRPQDRQFILSSKKLLLSDSGFYLCAWSVFWDNAKDGYTFGSGTRLTVV.

The chain couples TRBV30 to TRBJ2-6, with TRBD2 as a possible D gene (5 bases). The CDR3 covers 16 residues. CDR1 is GTSNPN and CDR2 is SVGIG in the germline V gene (reference sequence). V was cut by 3 bases and J by 4 bases, with 16 bases left in between. The CDR3, as DNA: TGTGCCTGGAGCCATTGGGAGTCGGCCGGGGCCAACGTCCTGACTTTC. Translation: CAWSHWESAGANVLTF.

V gene TRBV30 combines with J gene TRBJ2-1, with a possible D match to TRBD1 (5 bases). The CDR3 totals 15 residues. Germline V gene lookup returns CDR1 GTSNPN and CDR2 SVGIG (reference sequence). Trimming left V 3 bases short and J 7 bases short, with 19 bases between. The chain's CDR3 is CAWRGFRASGNEQFF. The CDR3 nucleotides read TGTGCCTGGAGAGGTTTCAGGGCATCTGGGAATGAGCAGTTCTTC.

The chain recombines TRBV14 with TRBJ2-2; D might be TRBD1 or TRBD2, each matching 5 bases. The CDR3 consists of 17 residues. Trimming took 0 bases from V and 0 from J, leaving 11 bases between them. CDR1 is SGHDN, CDR2 FVKESK, per germline. The CDR3 here is CASSQEIGASNTGELFF. DNA for the CDR3: TGTGCCAGCAGCCAAGAGATCGGGGCCTCGAACACCGGGGAGCTGTTTTTT.

This clone was found a few times. This rearrangement joins TRBV2 to TRBJ2-2; no clear D gene. The CDR3 loop spans 11 amino acids. V was clipped by 4 bases and J by 6 bases, with 3 bases between them. Germline values: CDR1 SNHLY, CDR2 FYNNEI. In nucleotides, the CDR3 is TGTGCCAGCAGTGCCGCCGGGGAGCTGTTTTTT. Its protein product is CASSAAGELFF.

This clone was detected a few times. This chain links TRBV29-1 with TRBJ1-2; possibly TRBD1 for D (6 bases). The V gene's germline CDR1 is SQVTM and CDR2 ANQGSEA. The CDR3 contains 13 residues. V lost 7 bases and J 4 bases, leaving 16 bases between the germline ends. Here the CDR3 DNA reads TGCAGCGCCGAGGGGGTTTTGGGCTATGGCTACACCTTC. It translates to CSAEGVLGYGYTF.

This chain connects TRBV5-1 to TRBJ2-4, with D perhaps given as TRBD1 or TRBD2 (5 bases each). CDR3 length equals 14 residues. Germline CDR1 reads SGHRS; CDR2 reads YFSETQ. The V gene lost 4 bases and the J gene lost 7 bases, with 15 bases spanning the gap. CDR3 sequence (DNA): TGCGCCAGCAGCCGGGACGTCGGTATGAACATTCAGTACTTC. Translated: CASSRDVGMNIQYF.

This clone was seen a handful of times. CDR3 amino acids: CASSPSMPTEAFF. DNA of the CDR3: TGTGCCAGCAGCCCCTCGATGCCCACTGAAGCTTTCTTT. This chain connects TRBV7-9 to TRBJ1-1; no reliable D call. The germline gives CDR1 SEHNR, CDR2 FQNEAQ (reference sequence). The CDR3 runs 13 residues. Trimming cost V 5 bases and J 4 bases, with 11 bases left between them.

V and J are TRBV7-2 and TRBJ2-1, with D unclear. Trimming cost V 0 bases and J 1 base, with 7 bases left between them. Per the germline V gene, CDR1 is SGHTA and CDR2 is FQGNSA. This CDR3 comprises 15 residues. As DNA, the CDR3 is TGTGCCAGCAGCTTAGCTACTGGATCCTACAATGAGCAGTTCTTC. Translating gives CASSLATGSYNEQFF.